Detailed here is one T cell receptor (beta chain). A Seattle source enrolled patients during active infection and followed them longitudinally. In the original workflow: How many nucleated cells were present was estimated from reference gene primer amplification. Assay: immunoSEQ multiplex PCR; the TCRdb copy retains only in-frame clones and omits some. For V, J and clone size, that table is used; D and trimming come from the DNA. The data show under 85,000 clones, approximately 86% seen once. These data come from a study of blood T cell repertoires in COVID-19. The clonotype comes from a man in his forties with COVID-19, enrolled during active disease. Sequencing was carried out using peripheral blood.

The CDR3 region is CASSPRTGKSSGNTIYF. The CDR3 DNA reads as TGTGCCAGCAGCCCTAGGACAGGGAAATCATCTGGAAACACCATATATTTT. The chain employs TRBV5-5 and TRBJ1-3; 8 bases align to TRBD1. Germline V gives CDR1 SGHKS, CDR2 YYEKEE (reference sequence). CDR3 size: 17 residues. The V and J ends lost 4 bases and 1 base, in that order; junction bases with no gene match: 10.